This T cell receptor (beta chain) stems from a study of regulatory and conventional T cells in RAG deficiency. V lost 6 bases, J lost 8 bases, and 19 bases lay in between. Germline CDR1 and CDR2: MNHEY and SVGAGI. CDR3 size: 14 residues. The sorted conventional CD4+ T cells were CD25-low and CD127-high, with genomic DNA sequenced. Here immunoSEQ multiplex PCR was the method, and the copy in TCRdb shows in-frame clones only, minus some. The sample records fewer than 30,000 clones, about 95% being singletons. The data were also submitted as part of a second study, on regulatory T cells. That source reports: Primers: 52 TRBV forward and 13 TRBJ reverse.

Material for sequencing was CD25- CD4+ T cells sorted from blood. The sequence was obtained from a human donor in good health. The chain employs TRBV6-5 and TRBJ1-2; maybe TRBD1 (6 bases). CDR3 DNA: TGTGCCAGCAGGCGCCCACAGGGCCTGGGAGGCTACACCTTC. Encoded protein: CASRRPQGLGGYTF.